A single sample gave rise to the 20 T cell receptor beta chains below, sequenced in a study of shared clonotypes between healthy human individuals. Generated by immunoSEQ multiplex PCR, the TCRdb table keeps only in-frame clones and is missing some. The sample carries some 2,000,000 clones, approximately 95% recorded once. CD45RO-negative, CCR7-positively selected cells formed the naive CD8 fraction, excluding terminally differentiated effector memory CD45RA+ cells. The sample was naive CD8+ T cells sorted from blood. The receptor set was obtained from a young man in good health.

A word on this clone: Additional DNA sequences in this sample encode the identical CDR3. The chain has TRBV9 and TRBJ2-7; the match to TRBD2 covers 7 bases. V lost 2 bases, J lost 6 bases, and 8 bases stayed unmatched. Germline V CDR1 and CDR2: SGDLS, YYNGEE. This CDR3 is built from 14 residues. CDR3 nucleotides: TGTGCCAGCAGCGTTGGCGGGGGAACGGGCGAGCAGTACTTC. This codes for CASSVGGGTGEQYF. The variable domain in full, completed from reference TRBV9 and TRBJ2-7, reads DSGVTQTPKHLITATGQRVTLRCSPRSGDLSVYWYQQSLDQGLQFLIQYYNGEERAKGNILERFSAQQFPDLHSELNLSSLELGDSALYFCASSVGGGTGEQYFGPGTRLTVT.

The genes are TRBV30 and TRBJ2-1; 12 bases match TRBD1. Germline V gives CDR1 GTSNPN, CDR2 SVGIG (reference sequence). The CDR3 length is 15 residues. The trim removed 1 base at V and 4 bases at J, leaving 2 bases unmatched. DNA of the CDR3: TGTGCCTGGAGTGCGGGACAGGGGGCTTACAATGAGCAGTTCTTC. Protein: CAWSAGQGAYNEQFF.

The DNA of the CDR3 is TGCGCCAGCAGAAGGACAGCTCGAAATAGCAATCAGCCCCAGCATTTT. It specifies CASRRTARNSNQPQHF. The chain employs TRBV10-1 and TRBJ1-5, with D possibly matching TRBD1 (6 bases). The V and J ends lost 6 bases and 0 bases respectively, with 15 bases between them. The CDR3 has 16 amino acids. Germline CDR1 reads WNHNN; CDR2 reads SYGVQD (reference sequence).

The chain is built from TRBV6-6 and TRBJ1-4; maybe TRBD1 (5 bases). The germline V and J ends were trimmed by 6 bases and 8 bases, with 22 bases remaining between them. This CDR3 comprises 16 residues. Germline CDR1 MNHNY, CDR2 SVGAGI (reference sequence). The CDR3 spells CASSVGSSGWDEKLFF. The CDR3 DNA reads as TGTGCCAGCAGCGTCGGATCCAGTGGTTGGGACGAAAAACTGTTTTTT.

This chain uses TRBV7-6 with TRBJ2-7, with a tentative D call TRBD1 (6 bases). With 6 bases removed from V and 4 bases from J, the gap between germline ends came to 16 bases. Germline V gene lookup returns CDR1 SGHVS and CDR2 FNYEAQ. CDR3 length: 14 amino acids. The CDR3, as DNA: TGTGCCAGCAGTTTGATTGACAGGAGGTACGAGCAGTACTTC. This translates into CASSLIDRRYEQYF.

This chain links TRBV12-5 with TRBJ2-4; possible D gene TRBD2, 6 bases. The CDR3 totals 13 residues. Trimming took off 5 bases at V and 3 bases at J, with 8 bases between the two ends. Germline lookup yields CDR1 LGHNT and CDR2 FRNRAP. As DNA, the CDR3 is TGTGCTAGTGGTCGGGAGAACAAAAACATTCAGTACTTC. It translates to CASGRENKNIQYF.

The chain is built from TRBV30 and TRBJ1-2, with a weak D call TRBD1 (6 bases). The V and J ends lost 0 bases and 8 bases respectively, with 13 bases between them. Germline V lookup: CDR1 GTSNPN, CDR2 SVGIG (reference sequence). The CDR3 has 13 amino acids. This CDR3 is CAWSVAQGDGYTF. CDR3 nucleotides: TGTGCCTGGAGTGTGGCACAGGGAGACGGCTACACCTTC. The full variable domain, completed using reference TRBV30 and TRBJ1-2, is SQTIHQWPATLVQPVGSPLSLECTVEGTSNPNLYWYRQAAGRGLQLLFYSVGIGQISSEVPQNLSASRPQDRQFILSSKKLLLSDSGFYLCAWSVAQGDGYTFGSGTRLTVV.

Only one count was recorded for this clone. V and J are TRBV7-6 and TRBJ2-2, with TRBD2 as a possible D gene (7 bases). V was shortened by 5 bases and J by 6 bases, with 19 bases between the two germline ends. Looked up from germline, CDR1 is SGHVS and CDR2 is FNYEAQ. The CDR3 is made up of 16 amino acids. The CDR3 nucleotides are TGTGCCAGCAGCGATAAGGGGGGGCAGGGCTCCGGGGAGCTGTTTTTT. Translating gives CASSDKGGQGSGELFF.

The V gene is TRBV10-3, the J gene TRBJ2-2, with TRBD2 matching over 8 bases. CDR1 is ENHRY and CDR2 is SYGVKD in the germline V gene. The CDR3 has 15 amino acids. V was pared by 5 bases and J by 3 bases, with 5 bases of the junction left unmatched. The CDR3 bases are TGTGCCATCAGTCAGGGACTAGTAGACACCGGGGAGCTGTTTTTT. This gives the protein CAISQGLVDTGELFF.

This clone was found once. The chain is built from TRBV7-9 and TRBJ2-3; D possibly corresponds to TRBD2 (5 bases). V was clipped by 3 bases and J by 6 bases, with 13 bases between them. This CDR3 spans 14 amino acids. CDR1 is SEHNR, CDR2 FQNEAQ, per germline (reference sequence). As DNA, the CDR3 is TGTGCCAGCAGCTTCCCTCTAGCAATCGATACGCAGTATTTT. Its translation is CASSFPLAIDTQYF.

J is TRBJ2-7 and V is TRBV4-3; 13 positions match TRBD2. Per the germline V gene, CDR1 is LGHNA and CDR2 is YSLEER. CDR3 length: 15 amino acids. Trimming took 4 bases from V and 5 from J; bases not matched to a gene: 5. CDR3 sequence (DNA): TGCGCCAGCAGCCCATTCGGGACTAGCGGGAACGAGCAGTACTTC. It specifies CASSPFGTSGNEQYF.

The J gene is TRBJ1-2, the V gene TRBV6-5; possible D gene TRBD1, 5 bases. CDR1 and CDR2 (germline): MNHEY, SVGAGI. Deletions cut 7 bases from V and 8 bases from J, with 23 bases between. This CDR3 has 15 amino acids. The CDR3 region is CASTLLWGVDRGYTF. CDR3 in DNA: TGTGCCAGCACCCTGCTTTGGGGCGTCGATAGGGGCTACACCTTC.

The J gene is TRBJ2-4, the V gene TRBV6-5; unclear D gene. The V gene's germline CDR1 is MNHEY and CDR2 SVGAGI. This CDR3 comprises 16 residues. V was pared by 2 bases and J by 1 base, with 12 bases between. For the CDR3, the DNA is TGTGCCAGCAGTTACAACACCTATGGGGCCAAAAACATTCAGTACTTC. This sequence encodes CASSYNTYGAKNIQYF.

This sequence joins TRBV6-5 and TRBJ2-7; 12 bases line up with TRBD2. Trimming cost V 4 bases and J 3 bases; bases outside gene matches: 4. Germline V gives CDR1 MNHEY, CDR2 SVGAGI. The CDR3 sequence is 15 residues long. The CDR3 here is CASSSTSGGFYEQYF. CDR3 in DNA: TGTGCCAGCAGTTCAACTAGCGGGGGGTTCTACGAGCAGTACTTC.

This chain uses TRBV5-5 with TRBJ2-7; the D is unclear. Trimming cost V 3 bases and J 2 bases, with 6 bases left between them. This CDR3 region has 12 residues. From germline, CDR1 is SGHKS and CDR2 YYEKEE (reference sequence). The CDR3 region is CASSSLAYEQYF. DNA for the CDR3: TGTGCCAGCAGCTCGTTAGCCTACGAGCAGTACTTC.

The CDR3 loop is CASSFSLIGLADSQETQYF. In nucleotides, the CDR3 is TGTGCCAGCAGCTTTTCGCTAATAGGACTAGCGGACTCCCAAGAGACCCAGTACTTC. The gene calls are TRBV7-8 and TRBJ2-5, with 10 positions matching TRBD2. V lost 3 bases and J lost 1; bases outside the gene matches: 14. The germline gives CDR1 SGHVS, CDR2 FQNEAQ. This CDR3 has 19 residues.

The chain couples TRBV10-2 to TRBJ2-7; 8 positions agree with TRBD2. Germline values: CDR1 WSHSY, CDR2 SAAADI. With 8 bases clipped from V and 6 bases from J, the junction kept 15 bases outside the gene matches. The CDR3 runs 15 residues. Written as DNA, the CDR3 is TGCGCCAGCGGAGACTATTCGGGAGGGCCGATCGAGCAGTACTTC. It yields the protein CASGDYSGGPIEQYF.

This chain connects TRBV19 to TRBJ1-2; D is perhaps TRBD1 (6 bases). The CDR3 is made up of 15 amino acids. The V gene lost 0 bases and the J gene lost 4 bases, with 12 bases spanning the gap. Per germline, CDR1 LNHDA and CDR2 SQIVND (reference sequence). CDR3 loop: CASSIDSGGPYGYTF. In nucleotides, the CDR3 is TGTGCCAGTAGTATAGATTCGGGGGGGCCCTATGGCTACACCTTC.

The J gene is TRBJ2-7, the V gene TRBV15; D may be TRBD1 (7 bases). Germline lookup yields CDR1 LNHNV and CDR2 YYDKDF (reference sequence). V lost 0 bases and J lost 4, with 25 bases in between. The CDR3 extends over 19 amino acids. CDR3 amino acids: CATSRDRGTALLGTYEQYF. CDR3 nucleotides: TGTGCCACCAGCAGAGATAGAGGGACAGCCTTATTAGGGACTTACGAGCAGTACTTC.

This clone was recorded once. The J gene is TRBJ2-2, the V gene TRBV18, with D uncertain. Germline CDR1 and CDR2: KGHSH and LQKENI. Deletions cut 2 bases from V and 2 bases from J, with 12 bases between. The CDR3 loop spans 16 amino acids. CDR3 coding DNA: TGTGCCAGCTCACCATTTCCGAGCGCTAACACCGGGGAGCTGTTTTTT. Translating gives CASSPFPSANTGELFF.